The next 32 T cell receptor beta chains were all read from a single sample in a study of graft-versus-host responses after intestinal transplantation. These receptors have no identified antigens. Profiled with immunoSEQ multiplex PCR; TCRdb holds only in-frame clones, not every one. The sample has just under 85,000 clones, approximately 90% seen once. The sample in question was unstimulated CD8+ T cells sorted from spleen or lymph node cells, obtained before transplant. These receptors all come from a human donor who was the organ donor for an intestinal transplant.

This clone appeared a single time. Additional DNA sequences in this sample encode the identical CDR3. The rearrangement uses TRBV7-3 and TRBJ2-1, with 11 positions matching TRBD2. In germline, CDR1 is SGHTA, CDR2 FQGTGA. This CDR3 is built from 15 residues. Germline trimming cut 2 bases from V and 3 bases from J; bases unmatched to any gene: 0. The CDR3 coding sequence is TGTGCCAGCAGCTTACTAGCGGGAGGCTACAATGAGCAGTTCTTC. Amino acid sequence: CASSLLAGGYNEQFF.

The V and J genes are TRBV6-5 and TRBJ1-4; 9 bases match TRBD1. The CDR3 covers 15 residues. Germline values: CDR1 MNHEY, CDR2 SVGAGI. V gave up 6 bases and J gave up 4 bases; unmatched junction bases: 6. CDR3 amino acids: CASSHTGGHNEKLFF. The CDR3 DNA follows: TGTGCCAGCAGCCACACAGGGGGCCATAATGAAAAACTGTTTTTT.

This chain links TRBV6-5 with TRBJ2-7, with 10 nucleotides matching TRBD1. The CDR3 contains 14 residues. Germline values: CDR1 MNHEY, CDR2 SVGAGI. Trimming cost V 7 bases and J 9 bases; bases outside gene matches: 12. For the CDR3, the DNA is TGTGCCAGCACCCCGGACAGGGGGGACCAGGGGCAGTACTTC. This sequence encodes CASTPDRGDQGQYF.

This clone was counted between two and nine times. This sequence joins TRBV5-4 and TRBJ1-2, with 8 bases lining up with TRBD1. The CDR3 totals 16 residues. The germline gives CDR1 SGHNT, CDR2 YYREEE (reference sequence). J gave up 3 bases and V 0 bases, and 7 bases lay outside the gene matches. The CDR3 protein is CASSLETGAVDYGYTF. Written as DNA, the CDR3 is TGTGCCAGCAGCTTGGAGACAGGGGCGGTGGACTATGGCTACACCTTC.

The rearrangement joins TRBV11-1 to TRBJ2-7; 10 positions agree with TRBD1. The end of the DNA is better explained by TRBJ2-1, so the J call may be wrong. Germline V lookup: CDR1 SGHAT, CDR2 FQDESV (reference sequence). The CDR3 loop spans 16 amino acids. The CDR3 DNA is TGTGCCAGCAGCTCACCCGGGACAGGGGATTACAATGAGCAGTTCTTC. Residues: CASSSPGTGDYNEQFF.

This sequence joins TRBV19 and TRBJ2-1, with 8 bases matching TRBD2. Germline lookup yields CDR1 LNHDA and CDR2 SQIVND (reference sequence). Trimming cost V 3 bases and J 3 bases; bases outside gene matches: 1. This CDR3 region has 14 residues. In DNA form, the CDR3 reads TGTGCCAGTAGTATGGGGACTAGCTACAATGAGCAGTTCTTC. Its protein is CASSMGTSYNEQFF.

The chain couples TRBV7-3 to TRBJ2-3; D gene unclear. V lost 2 bases to trimming and J lost 2 bases, with 5 bases between them. This CDR3 is built from 13 residues. The germline CDR1 and CDR2 sequences are SGHTA and FQGTGA. CDR3 residues: CASSLESTDTQYF. The CDR3 bases are TGTGCCAGCAGCTTAGAGTCCACAGATACGCAGTATTTT.

The chain has TRBV2 and TRBJ1-1; 9 bases map to TRBD1. CDR3 length equals 14 residues. CDR1 SNHLY and CDR2 FYNNEI come from the germline V gene. V shed 6 bases and J 5 bases; nucleotides not matched to a gene: 7. The CDR3 DNA reads TGTGCCAGCAGGATGACAGGGGGGATGACTGAAGCTTTCTTT. It is translated as CASRMTGGMTEAFF.

The chain couples TRBV11-2 to TRBJ1-1; D is undetermined. With 1 base removed from V and 1 base from J, the gap between germline ends came to 13 bases. Germline assignment: CDR1 SGHAT and CDR2 FQNNGV. CDR3 length equals 16 residues. CDR3 DNA sequence: TGTGCCAGCAGCTTAGTGGCGGCTCTGGGGAACACTGAAGCTTTCTTT. Translating gives CASSLVAALGNTEAFF. Supplemented by reference TRBV11-2 and TRBJ1-1, the full variable domain reads EAGVAQSPRYKIIEKRQSVAFWCNPISGHATLYWYQQILGQGPKLLIQFQNNGVVDDSQLPKDRFSAERLKGVDSTLKIQPAKLEDSAVYLCASSLVAALGNTEAFFGQGTRLTVV.

The genes are TRBV6-6 and TRBJ2-3; TRBD2 matches 9 bases. V lost 4 bases, J lost 4 bases, and 9 bases stayed unmatched. The germline CDR1 and CDR2 sequences are MNHNY and SVGAGI (reference sequence). The CDR3 is made up of 16 amino acids. The CDR3 here is CASSLQAGGLPDTQYF. The CDR3 DNA follows: TGTGCCAGCAGTTTACAAGCGGGGGGCCTACCAGATACGCAGTATTTT.

V is TRBV4-1 and J is TRBJ2-5, with D possibly TRBD1 on 6 matching bases. Germline CDR1 reads MGHRA; CDR2 reads YSYEKL. The CDR3 has 14 residues. Trimming took 0 bases from V and 3 from J, leaving 8 bases between them. Here the CDR3 DNA reads TGCGCCAGCAGCCAAGACTGGACAGAAGAGACCCAGTACTTC. It codes for CASSQDWTEETQYF.

This chain links TRBV19 with TRBJ2-2, with 9 bases fitting TRBD1. V gave up 3 bases and J gave up 5 bases; unmatched junction bases: 7. CDR3 length equals 16 residues. Germline CDR1 LNHDA, CDR2 SQIVND (reference sequence). The CDR3 here is CASSILGQGGTGELFF. CDR3 DNA sequence: TGTGCCAGTAGTATCCTGGGACAGGGCGGGACCGGGGAGCTGTTTTTT.

This chain connects TRBV27 to TRBJ1-3; D unresolved. The ends were cut back, 11 bases at V and 1 base at J, with 15 bases in the middle. CDR1 MNHEY and CDR2 SMNVEV come from the germline V gene (reference sequence). This CDR3 region has 14 residues. The CDR3 DNA reads as TGTGCCGGTCGCTTGGGAGTGTCTGGAAACACCATATATTTT. It specifies CAGRLGVSGNTIYF.

The chain is built from TRBV7-3 and TRBJ2-1, with TRBD2 matching over 11 bases. The junction had 5 bases not matched to a gene; V was cut back by 5 bases and J by 2 bases. The germline CDR1 and CDR2 sequences are SGHTA and FQGTGA. There are 16 residues in the CDR3. The DNA for the CDR3 is TGTGCCAGCAGCCTTACTAGCGGGGGTCCCTACAATGAGCAGTTCTTC. This gives the protein CASSLTSGGPYNEQFF.

V is TRBV29-1 and J is TRBJ2-3; D uncertain. The CDR3 contains 10 residues. Germline CDR1 is SQVTM and CDR2 is ANQGSEA. V lost 5 bases to trimming and J lost 4 bases, with 4 bases between them. CDR3 in DNA: TGCAGCGTTCGGGCAGATACGCAGTATTTT. This codes for CSVRADTQYF.

The sample holds a few counts of this clone. The chain uses TRBV19 and TRBJ1-1; maybe TRBD1 (6 bases). The CDR3 extends over 14 amino acids. Germline-derived CDR1 and CDR2 are LNHDA and SQIVND (reference sequence). Trimming took 1 base from V and 4 from J, leaving 10 bases between them. The CDR3 here is CASSIGRGSTEAFF. The CDR3 nucleotides read TGTGCCAGTAGTATAGGAAGGGGGTCCACTGAAGCTTTCTTT.

This chain uses TRBV7-3 with TRBJ2-5; 7 bases map to TRBD1. Trimming at V came to 4 bases and at J to 4 bases, leaving 6 bases not matched to a gene. The CDR3 runs to 14 residues. CDR1 and CDR2 (germline): SGHTA, FQGTGA. CDR3: CASSSDRVGETQYF. CDR3 nucleotide sequence: TGTGCCAGCAGCTCCGACAGGGTTGGAGAGACCCAGTACTTC.

This chain connects TRBV5-4 to TRBJ1-4; D possibly corresponds to TRBD1 (5 bases). CDR1 SGHNT and CDR2 YYREEE come from the germline V gene (reference sequence). The CDR3 is made up of 14 amino acids. Trimming removed 4 bases from V and 7 bases from J, with 14 bases in between. The chain's CDR3 is CASSQGVDVEKLFF. The CDR3 DNA reads TGTGCCAGCAGCCAAGGGGTGGATGTTGAAAAACTGTTTTTT.

This clone has only a few counts. CDR3 residues: CASSATQGANYGYTF. CDR3 DNA sequence: TGCGCCAGCAGCGCAACACAGGGAGCTAACTATGGCTACACCTTC. The J gene is TRBJ1-2, the V gene TRBV5-1; D possibly corresponds to TRBD1 (6 bases). Trimming left V 4 bases short and J 0 bases short, with 13 bases between. CDR1 is SGHRS and CDR2 is YFSETQ in the germline V gene. The CDR3 has 15 residues. The variable domain in full, with the rest retrieved from reference TRBV5-1 and TRBJ1-2, is KAGVTQTPRYLIKTRGQQVTLSCSPISGHRSVSWYQQTPGQGLQFLFEYFSETQRNKGNFPGRFSGRQFSNSRSEMNVSTLELGDSALYLCASSATQGANYGYTFGSGTRLTVV.

The V call is TRBV27, the J call TRBJ2-1; 10 nucleotides agree with TRBD2. V dropped 0 bases and J dropped 7; count of bases not matched to a gene: 3. The CDR3 runs 15 residues. Germline CDR1 reads MNHEY; CDR2 reads SMNVEV (reference sequence). The CDR3 DNA reads as TGTGCCAGCAGTTTATCTAGCGGGAGGCTGAATGAGCAGTTCTTC. This sequence encodes CASSLSSGRLNEQFF.

CDR3 sequence: CASSSRDRRYYGYTF. The CDR3 nucleotides are TGTGCCAGCAGTTCGCGGGACAGACGATACTATGGCTACACCTTC. V and J are TRBV6-6 and TRBJ1-2; 7 bases are a match to TRBD1. This CDR3 spans 15 amino acids. Trimming took 4 bases from V and 3 from J; bases not matched to a gene: 8. The V gene's germline CDR1 is MNHNY and CDR2 SVGAGI (reference sequence).

The rearrangement links TRBV7-9 to TRBJ2-5; the D is unclear. The CDR3 extends over 13 amino acids. V lost 5 bases to trimming and J lost 1 base, with 8 bases between them. The germline V gene has CDR1 SEHNR and CDR2 FQNEAQ (reference sequence). Here the CDR3 DNA reads TGTGCCAGCAGCCCACGGACCCAAGAGACCCAGTACTTC. Translating it yields CASSPRTQETQYF. Variable domain in full (rest from reference TRBV7-9 and TRBJ2-5): DTGVSQNPRHKITKRGQNVTFRCDPISEHNRLYWYRQTLGQGPEFLTYFQNEAQLEKSRLLSDRFSAERPKGSFSTLEIQRTEQGDSAMYLCASSPRTQETQYFGPGTRLLVL.

The V and J genes are TRBV30 and TRBJ1-2, with D unresolved. CDR1 is GTSNPN and CDR2 is SVGIG in the germline V gene (reference sequence). This CDR3 contains 11 residues. The V and J ends lost 3 bases and 8 bases respectively, with 10 bases between them. CDR3 sequence reads: CAWSLYYGYTF. Written as DNA, the CDR3 is TGTGCCTGGAGCCTCTATTACGGCTACACCTTC.

CDR3 region: CASSIARGRPQHF. CDR3 nucleotides: TGTGCCAGTAGTATAGCGAGAGGACGGCCCCAGCATTTT. This chain uses TRBV19 with TRBJ1-5; D unresolved. The CDR3 has 13 residues. The germline V gene has CDR1 LNHDA and CDR2 SQIVND (reference sequence). V lost 1 base and J 9 bases, leaving 10 bases between the germline ends.

The chain combines TRBV7-2 with TRBJ2-3; 12 bases line up with TRBD2. Per germline, CDR1 SGHTA and CDR2 FQGNSA. V was pared by 2 bases and J by 1 base, with 4 bases of the junction left unmatched. The CDR3 runs 17 residues. CDR3 bases: TGTGCCAGCAGCTTACTAGCGGGGGGGCCAGGCACAGATACGCAGTATTTT. Translation gives CASSLLAGGPGTDTQYF.

The J gene is TRBJ2-7, the V gene TRBV11-3; TRBD2 agrees at 7 bases. Germline CDR1 and CDR2: SGHNT and YENEEA. The CDR3 consists of 15 residues. Trimming cost V 2 bases and J 4 bases; bases outside gene matches: 8. The CDR3 is CASSLLSGRTYEQYF. The CDR3 DNA reads as TGTGCCAGCAGCTTATTATCCGGGAGGACGTACGAGCAGTACTTC.

The rearrangement links TRBV27 to TRBJ2-1, with a weak D call TRBD2 (6 bases). The CDR3 totals 12 residues. Looked up from germline, CDR1 is MNHEY and CDR2 is SMNVEV (reference sequence). The V end was cut by 8 bases, the J end by 4 bases, with 9 bases between. The CDR3, as DNA: TGTGCCAGCTGGAGGGTTTACAATGAGCAGTTCTTC. Its translation: CASWRVYNEQFF.

The gene calls are TRBV11-2 and TRBJ2-5; no clear D. The CDR3 length is 12 residues. Between the trimmed V and J ends, which lost 7 bases and 7 bases, there was a span of 13 bases. CDR1 SGHAT and CDR2 FQNNGV come from the germline V gene. Written as DNA, the CDR3 is TGTGCCAGCACTCAAGGAGTGGGGACCCAGTACTTC. Translation: CASTQGVGTQYF. The variable domain in full, with the rest retrieved from reference TRBV11-2 and TRBJ2-5, is EAGVAQSPRYKIIEKRQSVAFWCNPISGHATLYWYQQILGQGPKLLIQFQNNGVVDDSQLPKDRFSAERLKGVDSTLKIQPAKLEDSAVYLCASTQGVGTQYFGPGTRLLVL.

This chain joins TRBV7-8 and TRBJ1-1; the D is unclear. The length of the CDR3 is 13 residues. Germline-derived CDR1 and CDR2 are SGHVS and FQNEAQ. Between the trimmed V and J ends, which lost 2 bases and 3 bases, there was a span of 7 bases. This CDR3 is CASSLFGDTEAFF. The CDR3 coding sequence is TGTGCCAGCAGCTTATTTGGGGACACTGAAGCTTTCTTT.

The J gene is TRBJ2-2, the V gene TRBV5-6; 13 positions match TRBD2. Germline-derived CDR1 and CDR2 are SGHDT and YYEEEE. This CDR3 has 17 residues. With 4 bases clipped from V and 7 bases from J, the junction kept 10 bases outside the gene matches. The CDR3 coding sequence is TGTGCCAGCAGCCCCGGATGGACTAGCGGGAGTTTCGGGGAGCTGTTTTTT. Protein: CASSPGWTSGSFGELFF.

In this sample, this clone turned up once. The chain is built from TRBV7-6 and TRBJ2-7; a weak D match, TRBD2 (6 bases). The CDR3 is 13 amino acids. The germline V gene has CDR1 SGHVS and CDR2 FNYEAQ. V was cut by 2 bases and J by 7 bases, with 12 bases left in between. The CDR3 here is CASSLSGAGEQYF. The CDR3, as DNA: TGTGCCAGCAGCTTATCTGGGGCGGGGGAGCAGTACTTC.

The CDR3 is CASSLDPGSNIQYF. CDR3 bases: TGTGCCAGCAGCTTAGACCCAGGGTCAAACATTCAGTACTTC. The rearrangement uses TRBV7-2 and TRBJ2-4; weak D call: TRBD1 (5 bases). The V gene's germline CDR1 is SGHTA and CDR2 FQGNSA. The V and J ends lost 1 base and 6 bases respectively, with 10 bases between them. There are 14 residues in the CDR3. Using reference TRBV7-2 and TRBJ2-4 for the parts outside the CDR3, the full variable domain is GAGVSQSPSNKVTEKGKDVELRCDPISGHTALYWYRQSLGQGLEFLIYFQGNSAPDKSGLPSDRFSAERTGGSVSTLTIQRTQQEDSAVYLCASSLDPGSNIQYFGAGTRLSVL.